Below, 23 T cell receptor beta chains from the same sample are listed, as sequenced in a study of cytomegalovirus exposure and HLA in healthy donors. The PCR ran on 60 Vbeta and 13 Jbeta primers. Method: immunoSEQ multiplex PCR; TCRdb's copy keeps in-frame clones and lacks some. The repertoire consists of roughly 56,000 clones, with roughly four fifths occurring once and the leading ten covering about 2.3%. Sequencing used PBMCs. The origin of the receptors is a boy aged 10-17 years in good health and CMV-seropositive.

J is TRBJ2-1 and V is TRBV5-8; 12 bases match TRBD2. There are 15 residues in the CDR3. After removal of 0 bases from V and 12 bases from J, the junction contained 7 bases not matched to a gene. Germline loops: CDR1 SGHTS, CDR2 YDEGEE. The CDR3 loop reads CASSLVPPGLAGQFF. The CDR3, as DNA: TGTGCCAGCAGCTTGGTTCCTCCGGGACTAGCGGGGCAGTTCTTC.

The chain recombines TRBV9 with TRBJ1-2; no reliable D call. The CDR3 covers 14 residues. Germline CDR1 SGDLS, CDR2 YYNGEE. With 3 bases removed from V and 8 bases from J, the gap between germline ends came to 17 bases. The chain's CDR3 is CASSGGGRHEGYTF. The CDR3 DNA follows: TGTGCCAGCAGCGGGGGTGGGAGGCATGAGGGCTACACCTTC.

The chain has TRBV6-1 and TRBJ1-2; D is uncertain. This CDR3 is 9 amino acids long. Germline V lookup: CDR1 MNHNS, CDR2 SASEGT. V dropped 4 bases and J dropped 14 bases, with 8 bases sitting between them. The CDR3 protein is CASSVLLTF. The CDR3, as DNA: TGTGCCAGCAGTGTTCTGTTGACCTTC.

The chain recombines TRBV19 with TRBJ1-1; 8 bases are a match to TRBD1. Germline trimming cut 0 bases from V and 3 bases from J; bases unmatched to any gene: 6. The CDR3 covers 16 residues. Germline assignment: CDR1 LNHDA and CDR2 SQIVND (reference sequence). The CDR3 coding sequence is TGTGCCAGTAGTATAGAGGGGGACAGGTCCTACACTGAAGCTTTCTTT. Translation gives CASSIEGDRSYTEAFF.

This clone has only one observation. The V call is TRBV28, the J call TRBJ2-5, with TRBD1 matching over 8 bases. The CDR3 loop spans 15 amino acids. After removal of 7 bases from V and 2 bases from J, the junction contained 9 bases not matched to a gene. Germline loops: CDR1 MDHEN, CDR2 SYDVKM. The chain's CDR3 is CASTGQAASQETQYF. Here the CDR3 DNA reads TGTGCCAGCACGGGACAGGCGGCATCACAAGAGACCCAGTACTTC.

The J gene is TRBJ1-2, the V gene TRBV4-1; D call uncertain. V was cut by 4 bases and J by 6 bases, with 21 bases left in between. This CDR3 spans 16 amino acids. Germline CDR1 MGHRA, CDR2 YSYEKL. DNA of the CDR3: TGCGCCAGCAGCCCCTACGAAGACTGGCTTATCGATGGCTACACCTTC. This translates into CASSPYEDWLIDGYTF.

The chain's CDR3 is CASSFWGDAGELFF. The CDR3 DNA follows: TGTGCCAGCAGCTTTTGGGGGGACGCCGGGGAGCTGTTTTTT. The chain combines TRBV11-3 with TRBJ2-2; D is perhaps TRBD2 (6 bases). CDR3 length equals 14 residues. V dropped 3 bases and J dropped 6 bases, with 11 bases sitting between them. Germline V lookup: CDR1 SGHNT, CDR2 YENEEA.

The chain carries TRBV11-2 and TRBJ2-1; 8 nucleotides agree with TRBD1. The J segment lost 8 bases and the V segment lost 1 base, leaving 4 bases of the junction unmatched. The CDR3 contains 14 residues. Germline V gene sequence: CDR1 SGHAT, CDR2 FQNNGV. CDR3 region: CASSLGQGTDEQFF. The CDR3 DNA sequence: TGTGCCAGCAGCTTAGGACAGGGGACGGATGAGCAGTTCTTC.

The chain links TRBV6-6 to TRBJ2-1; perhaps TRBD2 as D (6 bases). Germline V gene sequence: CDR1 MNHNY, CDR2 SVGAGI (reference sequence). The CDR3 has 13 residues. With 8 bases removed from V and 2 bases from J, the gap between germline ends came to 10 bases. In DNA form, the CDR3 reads TGTGCCAGCGCGGGGATCCCCTACAATGAGCAGTTCTTC. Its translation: CASAGIPYNEQFF.

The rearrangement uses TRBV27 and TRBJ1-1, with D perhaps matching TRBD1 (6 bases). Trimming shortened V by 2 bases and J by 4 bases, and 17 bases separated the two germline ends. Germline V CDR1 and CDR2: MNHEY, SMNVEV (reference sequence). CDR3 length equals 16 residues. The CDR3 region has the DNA TGTGCCAGCAGTTTAAACAGGGTGGCGAGGAGCACTGAAGCTTTCTTT. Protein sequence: CASSLNRVARSTEAFF.

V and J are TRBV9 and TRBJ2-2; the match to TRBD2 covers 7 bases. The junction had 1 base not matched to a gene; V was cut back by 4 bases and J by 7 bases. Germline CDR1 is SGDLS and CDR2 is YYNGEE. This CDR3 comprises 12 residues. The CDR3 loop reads CASSWGGGELFF. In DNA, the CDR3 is TGTGCCAGCAGCTGGGGGGGCGGGGAGCTGTTTTTT.

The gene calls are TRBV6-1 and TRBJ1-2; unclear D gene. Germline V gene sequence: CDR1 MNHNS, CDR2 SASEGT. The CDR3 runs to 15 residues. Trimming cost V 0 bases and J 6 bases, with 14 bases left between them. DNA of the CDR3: TGTGCCAGCAGTGAAGCGGAGGGCAGCACCGATGGCTACACCTTC. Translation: CASSEAEGSTDGYTF.

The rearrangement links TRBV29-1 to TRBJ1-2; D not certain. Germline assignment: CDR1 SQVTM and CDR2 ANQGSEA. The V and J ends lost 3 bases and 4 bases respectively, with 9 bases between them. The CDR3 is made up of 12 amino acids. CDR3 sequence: CSVEEGGYGYTF. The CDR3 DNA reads TGCAGCGTTGAGGAGGGAGGCTATGGCTACACCTTC.

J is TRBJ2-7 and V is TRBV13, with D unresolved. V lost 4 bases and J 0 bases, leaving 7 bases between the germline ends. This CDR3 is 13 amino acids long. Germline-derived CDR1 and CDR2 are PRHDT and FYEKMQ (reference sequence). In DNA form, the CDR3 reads TGTGCCAGCAGCTCCTCTAGCTCCTACGAGCAGTACTTC. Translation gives CASSSSSSYEQYF. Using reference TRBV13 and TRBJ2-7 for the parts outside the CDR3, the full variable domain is AAGVIQSPRHLIKEKRETATLKCYPIPRHDTVYWYQQGPGQDPQFLISFYEKMQSDKGSIPDRFSAQQFSDYHSELNMSSLELGDSALYFCASSSSSSYEQYFGPGTRLTVT.

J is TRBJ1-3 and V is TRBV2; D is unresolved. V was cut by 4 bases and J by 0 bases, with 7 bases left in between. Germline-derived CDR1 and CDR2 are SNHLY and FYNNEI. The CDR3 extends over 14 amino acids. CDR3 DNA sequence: TGTGCCAGCAGTGGGCTGCACTCTGGAAACACCATATATTTT. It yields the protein CASSGLHSGNTIYF.

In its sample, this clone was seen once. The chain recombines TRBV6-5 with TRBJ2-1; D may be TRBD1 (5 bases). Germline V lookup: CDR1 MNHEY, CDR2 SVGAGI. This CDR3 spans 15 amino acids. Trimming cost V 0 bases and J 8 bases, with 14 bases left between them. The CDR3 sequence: CASSYSGAPTDEQFF. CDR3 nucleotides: TGTGCCAGCAGTTACTCAGGGGCACCGACCGATGAGCAGTTCTTC.

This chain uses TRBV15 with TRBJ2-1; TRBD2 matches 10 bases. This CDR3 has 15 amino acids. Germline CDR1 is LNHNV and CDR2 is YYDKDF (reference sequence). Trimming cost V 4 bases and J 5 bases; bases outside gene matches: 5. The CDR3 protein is CATSNSGGLDNEQFF. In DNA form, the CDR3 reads TGTGCCACCAGCAATAGCGGGGGGCTAGACAATGAGCAGTTCTTC.

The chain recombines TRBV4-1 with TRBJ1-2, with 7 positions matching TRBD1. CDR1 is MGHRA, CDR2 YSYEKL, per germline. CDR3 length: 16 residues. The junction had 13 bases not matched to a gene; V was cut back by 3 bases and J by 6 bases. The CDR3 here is CASSHGLRRTGDGYTF. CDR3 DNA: TGCGCCAGCAGCCATGGTCTTCGGAGGACAGGTGATGGCTACACCTTC.

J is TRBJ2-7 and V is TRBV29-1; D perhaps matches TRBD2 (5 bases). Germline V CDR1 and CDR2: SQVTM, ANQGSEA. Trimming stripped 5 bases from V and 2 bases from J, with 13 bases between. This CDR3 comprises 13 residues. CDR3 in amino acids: CSVRGAATYEQYF. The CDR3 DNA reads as TGCAGCGTTCGGGGAGCCGCTACCTACGAGCAGTACTTC.

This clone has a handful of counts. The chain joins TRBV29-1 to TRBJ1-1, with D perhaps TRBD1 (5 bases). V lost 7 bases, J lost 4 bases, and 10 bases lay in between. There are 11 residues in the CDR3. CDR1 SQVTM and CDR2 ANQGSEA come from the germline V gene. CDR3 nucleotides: TGCAGCGGGGGCTTAGGCACTGAAGCTTTCTTT. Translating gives CSGGLGTEAFF.

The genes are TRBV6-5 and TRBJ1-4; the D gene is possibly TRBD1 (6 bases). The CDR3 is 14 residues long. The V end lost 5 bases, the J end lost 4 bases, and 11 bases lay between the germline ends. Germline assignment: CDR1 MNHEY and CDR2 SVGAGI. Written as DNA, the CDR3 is TGTGCCAGCAGTCACAGGGATAATAATGAAAAACTGTTTTTT. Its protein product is CASSHRDNNEKLFF.

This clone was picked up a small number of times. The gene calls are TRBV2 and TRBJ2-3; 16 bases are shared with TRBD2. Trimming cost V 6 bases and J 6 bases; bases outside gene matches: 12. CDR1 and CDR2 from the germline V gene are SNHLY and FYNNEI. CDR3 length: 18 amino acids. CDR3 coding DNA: TGTGCCAGCAGCCTCCCCCGGGGACTAGCGGGGGGGGCCGATACGCAGTATTTT. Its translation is CASSLPRGLAGGADTQYF.

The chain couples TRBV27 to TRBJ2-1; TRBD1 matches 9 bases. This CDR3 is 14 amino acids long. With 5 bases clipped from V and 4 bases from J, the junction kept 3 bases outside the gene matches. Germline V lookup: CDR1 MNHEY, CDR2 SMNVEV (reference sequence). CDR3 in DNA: TGTGCCAGCAGTACAGGGGGCCTGTACAATGAGCAGTTCTTC. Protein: CASSTGGLYNEQFF.